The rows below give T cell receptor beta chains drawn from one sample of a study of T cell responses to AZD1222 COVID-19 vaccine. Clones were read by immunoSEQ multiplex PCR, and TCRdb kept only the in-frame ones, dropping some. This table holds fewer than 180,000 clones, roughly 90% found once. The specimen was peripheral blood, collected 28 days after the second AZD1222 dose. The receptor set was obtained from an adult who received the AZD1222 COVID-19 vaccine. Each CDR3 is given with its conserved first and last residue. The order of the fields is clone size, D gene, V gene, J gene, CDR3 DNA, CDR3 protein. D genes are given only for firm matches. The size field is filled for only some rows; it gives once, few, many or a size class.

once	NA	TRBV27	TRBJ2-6	TGTGCCAGCAGCTCGCTAGGGTGGAGGGACCCTGGGGCCAACGTCCTGACTTTC	CASSSLGWRDPGANVLTF
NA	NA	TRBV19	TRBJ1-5	TGTGCCAGTAGTATAGTGGCACAGCCTAATCAGCCCCAGCATTTT	CASSIVAQPNQPQHF
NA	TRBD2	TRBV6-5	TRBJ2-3	TGTGCCAGCAGTTCGCCCTTAGCGGGAGGCACAGATACGCAGTATTTT	CASSSPLAGGTDTQYF
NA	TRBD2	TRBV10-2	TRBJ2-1	TGCGCCAGTAGGCTAGCGGGAGGCACGGTTAATGAGCAGTTCTTC	CASRLAGGTVNEQFF
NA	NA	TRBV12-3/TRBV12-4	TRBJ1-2	TGTGCCAGCAGTTATACAGGGAACTATGGCTACACCTTC	CASSYTGNYGYTF
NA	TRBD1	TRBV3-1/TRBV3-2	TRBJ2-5	TGTGCCAGCAGCCGTTGGACAGGGGACGAGACCCAGTACTTC	CASSRWTGDETQYF
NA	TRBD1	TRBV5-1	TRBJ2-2	TGCGCCAGCAGCTCCGGGACAGGGTATCCTGGGGAGCTGTTTTTT	CASSSGTGYPGELFF
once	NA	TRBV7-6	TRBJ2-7	TGTGCCAGCAGCTTCCGACCCGCCGGCGAGCAGTACTTC	CASSFRPAGEQYF
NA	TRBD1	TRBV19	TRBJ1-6	TGTGCCAGTTTGGACAGGGATGATTCACCCCTCCACTTT	CASLDRDDSPLHF
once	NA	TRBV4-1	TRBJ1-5	TGCGCCAGCAGCCAAGATCAGCAGGGTTGGGGCAATCAGCCCCAGCATTTT	CASSQDQQGWGNQPQHF
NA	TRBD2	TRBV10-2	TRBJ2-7	TGCGCCAGCGCCGAGCGGGGCCACTCCTACGAGCAGTACTTC	CASAERGHSYEQYF
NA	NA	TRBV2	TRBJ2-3	TGTGCCAGCAGAAAAGCGGGTCCCGGGACCACAGATACGCAGTATTTT	CASRKAGPGTTDTQYF
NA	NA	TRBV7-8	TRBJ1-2	TGTGCCAGCAGCTTAGAGGGCCCGAACTATGGCTACACCTTC	CASSLEGPNYGYTF
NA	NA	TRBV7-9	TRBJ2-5	TGTGCCAGCAGCTTCATCCAGGGCCTAGAGACCCAGTACTTC	CASSFIQGLETQYF
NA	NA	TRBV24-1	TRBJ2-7	TGTGCCACCAGTGGCCCGCCCATATACGAGCAGTACTTC	CATSGPPIYEQYF
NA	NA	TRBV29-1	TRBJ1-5	TGCAGCGTTGCGGGGGAGGGGTATCAGCCCCAGCATTTT	CSVAGEGYQPQHF
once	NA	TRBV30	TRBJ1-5	TGTGCCTGGGCCAGGGGCGGCAATCAGCCCCAGCATTTT	CAWARGGNQPQHF
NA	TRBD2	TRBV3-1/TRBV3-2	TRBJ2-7	TGTGCCAGCAGCCCTGTCGGGACTAGCGGGAGGGCCTGGTATGAGCAGTACTTC	CASSPVGTSGRAWYEQYF
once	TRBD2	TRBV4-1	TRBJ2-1	TGCGCCAGCAGACAATTTCCCGGGACTAGCCACAATGAGCAGTTCTTC	CASRQFPGTSHNEQFF
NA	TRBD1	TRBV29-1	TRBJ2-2	TGCAGCGTGGGACAGGGAGAGGGTTACACCGGGGAGCTGTTTTTT	CSVGQGEGYTGELFF
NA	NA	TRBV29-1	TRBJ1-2	TGCAGCGTTGAAGTCCTCGACCGTTCCTATGGCTACACCTTC	CSVEVLDRSYGYTF
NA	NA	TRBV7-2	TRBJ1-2	TGTGCCAGCAGCTTAGAGGTTTCCTATGGCTACACCTTC	CASSLEVSYGYTF